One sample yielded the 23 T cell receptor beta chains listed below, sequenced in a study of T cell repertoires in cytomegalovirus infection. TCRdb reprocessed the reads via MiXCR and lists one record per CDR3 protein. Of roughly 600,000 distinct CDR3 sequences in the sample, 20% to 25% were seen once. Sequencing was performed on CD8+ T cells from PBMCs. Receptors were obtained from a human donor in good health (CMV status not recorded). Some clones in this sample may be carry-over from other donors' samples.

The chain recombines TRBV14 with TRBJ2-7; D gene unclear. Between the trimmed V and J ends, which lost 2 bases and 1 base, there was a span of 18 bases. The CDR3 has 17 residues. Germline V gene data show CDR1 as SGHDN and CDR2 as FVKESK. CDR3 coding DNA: TGTGCCAGCAGCCAACGATCCTTATTTGGTTTTTCCTACGAGCAGTACGTC. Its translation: CASSQRSLFGFSYEQYV.

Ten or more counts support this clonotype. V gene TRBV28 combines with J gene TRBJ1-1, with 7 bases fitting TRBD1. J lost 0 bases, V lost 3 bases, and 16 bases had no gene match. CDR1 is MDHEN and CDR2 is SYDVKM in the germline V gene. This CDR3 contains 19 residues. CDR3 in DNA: TGTGCCAGCAGTTTGATCGCCAGGGACAGCTTTATCATGAACACTGAAGCTTTCTTT. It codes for CASSLIARDSFIMNTEAFF.

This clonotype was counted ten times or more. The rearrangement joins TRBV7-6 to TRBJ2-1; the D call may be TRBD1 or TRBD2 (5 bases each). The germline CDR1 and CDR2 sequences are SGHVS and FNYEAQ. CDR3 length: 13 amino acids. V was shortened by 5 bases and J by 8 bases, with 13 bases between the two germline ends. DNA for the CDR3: TGTGCCAGCAGCCCATGGGACGTGGATGAGCAGTTCTTC. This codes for CASSPWDVDEQFF. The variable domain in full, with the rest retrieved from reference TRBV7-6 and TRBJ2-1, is GAGVSQSPRYKVTKRGQDVALRCDPISGHVSLYWYRQALGQGPEFLTYFNYEAQQDKSGLPNDRFSAERPEGSISTLTIQRTEQRDSAMYRCASSPWDVDEQFFGPGTRLTVL.

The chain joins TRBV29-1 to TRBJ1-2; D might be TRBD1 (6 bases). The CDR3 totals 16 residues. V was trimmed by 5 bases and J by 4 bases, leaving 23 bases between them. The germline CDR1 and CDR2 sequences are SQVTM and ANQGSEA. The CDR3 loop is CSVIGVGQKNLYGYTF. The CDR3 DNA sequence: TGCAGCGTTATCGGGGTAGGACAGAAAAATCTCTATGGCTACACCTTC.

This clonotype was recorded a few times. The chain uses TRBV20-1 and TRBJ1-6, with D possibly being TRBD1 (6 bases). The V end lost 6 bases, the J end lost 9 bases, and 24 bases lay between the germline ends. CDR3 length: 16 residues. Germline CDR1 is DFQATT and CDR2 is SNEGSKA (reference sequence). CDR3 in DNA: TGCAGTGCCCAGAGGGGGGATGGACTCAGGGTTTCACCCCTCCACTTT. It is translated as CSAQRGDGLRVSPLHF.

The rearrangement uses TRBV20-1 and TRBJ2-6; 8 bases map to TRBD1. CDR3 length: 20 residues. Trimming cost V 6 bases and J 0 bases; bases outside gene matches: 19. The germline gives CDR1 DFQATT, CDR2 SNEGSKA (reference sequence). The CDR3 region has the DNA TGCAGTGCAAAGTTGACGGGCCGGACAGGGCCCTACTCTGGGGCCAACGTCCTGACTTTC. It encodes CSAKLTGRTGPYSGANVLTF.

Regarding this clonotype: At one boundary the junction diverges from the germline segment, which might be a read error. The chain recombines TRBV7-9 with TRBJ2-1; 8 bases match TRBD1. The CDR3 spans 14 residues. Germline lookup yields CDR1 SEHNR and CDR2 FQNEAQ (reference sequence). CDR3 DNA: TGTGCCAGCAGCCAATCTGACAGGGGCAATGAGCGGTTCTTC. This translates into CASSQSDRGNERFF.

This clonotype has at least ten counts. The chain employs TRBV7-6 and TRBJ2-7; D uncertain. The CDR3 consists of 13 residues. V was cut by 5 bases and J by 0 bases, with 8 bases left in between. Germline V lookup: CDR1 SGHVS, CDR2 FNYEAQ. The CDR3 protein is CASSPDSSYEQYF. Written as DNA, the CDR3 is TGTGCCAGCAGCCCCGACTCCTCCTACGAGCAGTACTTC.

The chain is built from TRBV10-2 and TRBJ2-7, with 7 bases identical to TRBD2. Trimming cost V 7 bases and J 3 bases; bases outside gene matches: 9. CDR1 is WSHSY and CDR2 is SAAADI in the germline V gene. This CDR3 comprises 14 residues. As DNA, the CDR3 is TGCGCCAGCAATCAGCGGGGTCGGGACTACGAGCAGTACTTC. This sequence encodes CASNQRGRDYEQYF.

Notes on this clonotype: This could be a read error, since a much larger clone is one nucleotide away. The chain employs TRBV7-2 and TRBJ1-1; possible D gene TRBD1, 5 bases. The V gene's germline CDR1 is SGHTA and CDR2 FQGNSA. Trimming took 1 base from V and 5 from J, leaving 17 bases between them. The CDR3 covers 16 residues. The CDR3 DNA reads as TGTGCCAGCAGCTTAGTGGGTCGGCAGGGCAGGACTGAAGCTTTCTTT. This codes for CASSLVGRQGRTEAFF.

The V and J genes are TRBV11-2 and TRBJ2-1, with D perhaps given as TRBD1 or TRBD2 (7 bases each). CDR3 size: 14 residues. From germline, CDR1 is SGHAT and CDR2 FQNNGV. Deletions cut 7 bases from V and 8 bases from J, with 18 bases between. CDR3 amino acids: CASTGEGALDEQFF. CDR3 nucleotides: TGTGCCAGCACCGGGGAGGGGGCCCTTGATGAGCAGTTCTTC.

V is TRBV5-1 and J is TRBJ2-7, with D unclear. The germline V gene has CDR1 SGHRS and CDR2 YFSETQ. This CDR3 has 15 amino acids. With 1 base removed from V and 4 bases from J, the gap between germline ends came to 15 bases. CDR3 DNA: TGCGCCAGCAGCTTGTCCGGTGATGGATCGTACGAGCAGTACGTC. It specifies CASSLSGDGSYEQYV.

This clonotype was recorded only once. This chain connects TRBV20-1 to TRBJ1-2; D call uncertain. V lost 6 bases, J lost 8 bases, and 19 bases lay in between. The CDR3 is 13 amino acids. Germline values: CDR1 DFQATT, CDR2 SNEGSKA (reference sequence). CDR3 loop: CSAKGPISLGYTF. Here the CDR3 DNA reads TGCAGTGCGAAAGGACCCATAAGTTTGGGCTACACCTTC.

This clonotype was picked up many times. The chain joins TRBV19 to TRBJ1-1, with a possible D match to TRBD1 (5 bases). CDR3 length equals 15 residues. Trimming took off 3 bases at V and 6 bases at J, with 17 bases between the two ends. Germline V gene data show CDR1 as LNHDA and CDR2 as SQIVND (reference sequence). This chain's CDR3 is CASSIRRMGLSEAFF. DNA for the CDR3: TGTGCCAGTAGTATTCGCCGAATGGGGCTCTCTGAAGCTTTCTTT.

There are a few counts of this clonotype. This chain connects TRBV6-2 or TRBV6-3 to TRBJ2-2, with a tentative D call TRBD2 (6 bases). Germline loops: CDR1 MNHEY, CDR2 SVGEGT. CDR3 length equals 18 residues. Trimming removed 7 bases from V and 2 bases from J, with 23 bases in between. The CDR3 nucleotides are TGTGCCAGCACTACGTCCCCCCTAGCGAGGGTAAACACCGGGGAGCTGTTTTTT. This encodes CASTTSPLARVNTGELFF.

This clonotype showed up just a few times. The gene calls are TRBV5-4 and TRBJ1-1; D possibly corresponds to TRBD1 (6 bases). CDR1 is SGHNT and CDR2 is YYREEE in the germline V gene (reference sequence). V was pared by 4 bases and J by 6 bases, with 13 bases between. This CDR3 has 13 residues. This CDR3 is CASSPGHPAEAFF. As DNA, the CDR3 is TGTGCCAGCAGCCCGGGACACCCCGCTGAAGCTTTCTTT.

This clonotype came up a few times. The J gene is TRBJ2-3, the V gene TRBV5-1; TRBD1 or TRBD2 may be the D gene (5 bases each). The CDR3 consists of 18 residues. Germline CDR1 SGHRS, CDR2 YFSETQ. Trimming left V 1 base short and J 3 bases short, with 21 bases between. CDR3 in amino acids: CASSLSGHLRASTDTQYF. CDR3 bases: TGCGCCAGCAGCTTGAGCGGACACCTGAGGGCTTCAACAGATACGCAGTATTTT.

The CDR3 sequence is CASSLDVTLGYEQYF. The CDR3 bases are TGTGCCAGCAGCTTGGACGTCACTCTGGGATACGAGCAGTACTTC. The V and J genes are TRBV5-5 and TRBJ2-7; D is uncertain. This CDR3 is 15 amino acids long. Deletions cut 0 bases from V and 4 bases from J, with 14 bases between. CDR1 and CDR2 from the germline V gene are SGHKS and YYEKEE (reference sequence).

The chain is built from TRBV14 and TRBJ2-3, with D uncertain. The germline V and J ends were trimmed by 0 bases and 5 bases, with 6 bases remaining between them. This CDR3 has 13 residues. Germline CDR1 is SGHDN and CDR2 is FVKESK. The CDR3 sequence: CASSQDMGDTQYF. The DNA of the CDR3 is TGTGCCAGCAGCCAAGATATGGGAGATACGCAGTATTTT.

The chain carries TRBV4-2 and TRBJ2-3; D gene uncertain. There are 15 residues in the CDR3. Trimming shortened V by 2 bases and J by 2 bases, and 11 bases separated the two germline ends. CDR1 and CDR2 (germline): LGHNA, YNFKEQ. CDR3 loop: CASSQKGMDTDTQYF. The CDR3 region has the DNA TGTGCCAGCAGCCAAAAAGGAATGGACACAGATACGCAGTATTTT.

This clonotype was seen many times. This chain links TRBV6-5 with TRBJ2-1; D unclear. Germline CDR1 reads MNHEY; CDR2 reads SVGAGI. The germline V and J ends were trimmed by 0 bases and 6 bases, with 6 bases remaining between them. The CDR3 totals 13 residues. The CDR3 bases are TGTGCCAGCAGTTACTCGGCGGTCAATGAGCAGTTCTTC. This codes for CASSYSAVNEQFF.

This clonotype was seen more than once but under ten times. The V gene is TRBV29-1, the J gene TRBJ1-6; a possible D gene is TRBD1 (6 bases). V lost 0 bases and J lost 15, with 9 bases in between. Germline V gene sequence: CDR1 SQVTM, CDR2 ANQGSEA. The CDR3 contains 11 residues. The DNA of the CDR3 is TGCAGCGTTGAAGATCAGGGGAACCTCCACTTT. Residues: CSVEDQGNLHF.

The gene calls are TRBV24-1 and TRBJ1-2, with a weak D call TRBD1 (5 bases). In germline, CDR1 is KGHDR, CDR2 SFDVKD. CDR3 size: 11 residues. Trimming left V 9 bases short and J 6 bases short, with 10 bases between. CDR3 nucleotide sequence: TGTGCCACCGGGACCAGCCATGGCTACACCTTC. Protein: CATGTSHGYTF.